This T cell receptor (beta chain) was identified in a study of T cells expressing NK-cell markers. About the research overall: Beta-chain profiling covered CD3+CD56+NKG2C+, CD3+CD56+NKG2C- and CD3+CD56-NKG2C+ sorted subsets. Study observations and caveats: The study found these clonotypes also leading the CD3+CD56-NKG2C+ fraction in four donors.

No DNA is given; TCRdb re-called the 5' RACE reads and lists each CDR3 protein once. Seen in this sample are about 5,000 distinct CDR3 sequences; the ten most common clones hold over 12%. Considering frequency, this clonotype is medium-sized (0.01 to 0.1%). Its specificity is not known. Per the germline V gene, CDR1 is DFQATT and CDR2 is SNEGSKA (reference sequence). The CDR3 extends over 15 amino acids. The genes are TRBV20-1 and TRBJ2-4; lacking DNA, the TRBD1 call made by TCRdb goes unchecked. The source is a man younger than 30 in good health. The sequenced sample consisted of blood T cells: a sorted CD56 or NKG2C T cell subset, CD4+ or CD8+ T cells, or bulk PBMC T cells (not recorded which). CDR3 protein: CSARDLGYRENIQYF.